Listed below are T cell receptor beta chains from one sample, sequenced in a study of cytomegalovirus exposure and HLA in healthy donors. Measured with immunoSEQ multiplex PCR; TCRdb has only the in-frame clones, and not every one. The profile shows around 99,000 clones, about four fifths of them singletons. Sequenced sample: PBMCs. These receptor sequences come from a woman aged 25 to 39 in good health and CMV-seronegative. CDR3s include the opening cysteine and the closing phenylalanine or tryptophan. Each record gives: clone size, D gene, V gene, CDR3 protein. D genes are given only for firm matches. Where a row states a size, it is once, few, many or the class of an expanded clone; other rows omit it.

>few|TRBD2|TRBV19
CAAGSGMGQETQYF
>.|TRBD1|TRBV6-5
CASRGQGAFDGYTF
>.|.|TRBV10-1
CASSGAVDTDTQYF
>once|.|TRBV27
CASSLKQGLSQYF
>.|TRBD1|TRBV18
CASSPQGEGGYTF
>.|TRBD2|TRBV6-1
CASSDSGRRETQYF
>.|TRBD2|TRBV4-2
CASSQDLAGGVYEQYF
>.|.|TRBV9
CASSVGVRAMGETQYF
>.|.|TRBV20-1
CSALNQETQYF
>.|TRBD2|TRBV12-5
CASGLKSGSADTQYF
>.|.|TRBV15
CATSGARLPGYGDTIYF
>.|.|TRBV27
CASSSSTGELFF
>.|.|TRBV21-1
CASSKDPGKNTEAFF
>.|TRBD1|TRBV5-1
CASSWQGEETQYF
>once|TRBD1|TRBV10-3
CARSTGQGNGYTF
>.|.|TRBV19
CASSPDRQETQYF
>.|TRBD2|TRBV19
CASSRIPGLAGGMSYNEQFF
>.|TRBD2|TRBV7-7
CASSSGLAGSGETQYF
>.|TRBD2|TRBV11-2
CASSLSLREGSYNEQFF
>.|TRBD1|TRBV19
CASRLGQGTYEQYF
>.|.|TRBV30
CAWSVQLNGFTFF
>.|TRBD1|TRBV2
CATGTDSYEQYF
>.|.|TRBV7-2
CASSFGQGAKNIQYF
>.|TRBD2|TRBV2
CASSADSGLCSF
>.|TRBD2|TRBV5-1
CASSLEGGGRANEQFF
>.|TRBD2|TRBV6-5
CASSYGTSGVYEQYF
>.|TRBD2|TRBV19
CASSGAGALGEQYF
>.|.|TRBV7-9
CASSLVSNEQYF
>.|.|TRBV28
CASSLQSLGGGEQFF
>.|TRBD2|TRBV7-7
CASSLGLAGDYEQYF
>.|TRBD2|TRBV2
CASSESLAGAAYNEQFF
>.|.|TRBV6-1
CAGNTGGLAGGEQYF